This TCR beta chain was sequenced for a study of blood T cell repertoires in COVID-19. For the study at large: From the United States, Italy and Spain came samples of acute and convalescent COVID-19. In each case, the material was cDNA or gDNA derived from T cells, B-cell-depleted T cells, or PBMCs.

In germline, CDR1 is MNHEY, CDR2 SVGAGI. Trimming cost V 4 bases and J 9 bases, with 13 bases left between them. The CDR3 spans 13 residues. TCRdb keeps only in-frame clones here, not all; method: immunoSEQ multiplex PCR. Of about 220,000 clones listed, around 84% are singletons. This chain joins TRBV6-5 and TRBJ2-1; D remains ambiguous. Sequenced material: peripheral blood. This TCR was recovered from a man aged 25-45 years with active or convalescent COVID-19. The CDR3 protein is CASSLNSLGEQFF. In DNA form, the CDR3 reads TGTGCCAGCAGTTTGAATAGCCTGGGTGAGCAGTTCTTC.